This T cell receptor beta chain was profiled in a study of blood T cell repertoires in COVID-19. About the study: There were acute and convalescent COVID-19 samples, and they came from the United States, Italy and Spain. PBMCs, B-cell-depleted T cells, or T cells provided the cDNA or gDNA that made up the material.

This clone was picked up one time. This CDR3 is built from 14 residues. V lost 4 bases and J lost 1, with 10 bases in between. Looked up from germline, CDR1 is SGHAT and CDR2 is FQNNGV. In the study's own analysis: For nucleated cells, counts were estimated from reference gene primer amplification. Sequencing was performed with immunoSEQ multiplex PCR; in TCRdb, only in-frame clones are kept and a portion is missing. The V and J calls and clone size come from that table; D and trimming were worked out from the DNA. This sample has fewer than 300,000 clones; 81% occur once, and the top ten carry over 2.5%.

Sequences were obtained from peripheral blood. The chain carries TRBV11-2 and TRBJ1-2; D is uncertain. The receptor was isolated from an older woman with active or convalescent COVID-19. The CDR3 region is CASSSRSGNYGYTF. In DNA form, the CDR3 reads TGTGCCAGCAGCTCGCGGAGTGGTAACTATGGCTACACCTTC.